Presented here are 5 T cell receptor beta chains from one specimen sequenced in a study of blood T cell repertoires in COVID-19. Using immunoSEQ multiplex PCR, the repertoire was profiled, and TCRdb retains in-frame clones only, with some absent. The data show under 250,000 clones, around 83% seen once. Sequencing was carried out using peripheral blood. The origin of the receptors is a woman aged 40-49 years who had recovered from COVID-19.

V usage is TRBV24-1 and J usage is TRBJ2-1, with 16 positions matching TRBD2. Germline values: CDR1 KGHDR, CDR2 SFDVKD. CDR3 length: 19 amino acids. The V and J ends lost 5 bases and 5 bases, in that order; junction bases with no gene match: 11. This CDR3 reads CATSAHPGTSGGGNNEQFF. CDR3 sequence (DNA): TGTGCCACCAGTGCTCACCCCGGGACTAGCGGGGGGGGAAACAATGAGCAGTTCTTC.

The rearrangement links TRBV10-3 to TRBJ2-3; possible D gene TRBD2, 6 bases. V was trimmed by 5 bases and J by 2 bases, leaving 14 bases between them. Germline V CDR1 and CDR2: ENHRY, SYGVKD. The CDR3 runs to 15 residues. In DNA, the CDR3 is TGTGCCATCAGTCCCTCGGCGGGGATCACAGATACGCAGTATTTT. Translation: CAISPSAGITDTQYF.

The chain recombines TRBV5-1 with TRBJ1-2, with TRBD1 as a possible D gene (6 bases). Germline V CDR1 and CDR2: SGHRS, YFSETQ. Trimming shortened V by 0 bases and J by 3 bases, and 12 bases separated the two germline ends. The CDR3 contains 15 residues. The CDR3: CASSLVGGLHYGYTF. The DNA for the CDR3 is TGCGCCAGCAGCTTGGTGGGGGGGCTTCACTATGGCTACACCTTC.

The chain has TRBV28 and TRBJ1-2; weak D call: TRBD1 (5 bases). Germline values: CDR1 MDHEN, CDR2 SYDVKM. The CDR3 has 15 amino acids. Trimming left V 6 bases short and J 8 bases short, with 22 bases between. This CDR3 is CASSLAVDRDGGYTF. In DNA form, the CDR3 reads TGTGCCAGCAGCTTAGCCGTTGACAGAGACGGGGGCTACACCTTC.

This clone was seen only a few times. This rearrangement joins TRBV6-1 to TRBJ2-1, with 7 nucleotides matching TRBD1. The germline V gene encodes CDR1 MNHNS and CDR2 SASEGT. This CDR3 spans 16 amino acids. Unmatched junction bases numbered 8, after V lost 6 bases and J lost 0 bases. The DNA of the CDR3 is TGTGCCAGCAGGGAAAGAACAGGGGACTCCTACAATGAGCAGTTCTTC. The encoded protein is CASRERTGDSYNEQFF.